The 20 T cell receptor beta chains reported below all come from one sample, sequenced in a study of blood T cell repertoires in COVID-19. The data were produced by immunoSEQ multiplex PCR, yet TCRdb's version contains in-frame clones alone and is incomplete. Of 20,000 or so clones detected, just over 85% appear once; the ten largest clones hold approximately 12%. Sequencing input: peripheral blood. Receptors originate from an elderly woman with active or convalescent COVID-19.

This chain joins TRBV4-3 and TRBJ1-5; unclear D gene. There are 15 residues in the CDR3. V lost 1 base to trimming and J lost 4 bases, with 11 bases between them. Germline values: CDR1 LGHNA, CDR2 YSLEER. The CDR3: CASSQGHGKNQPQHF. The CDR3, as DNA: TGCGCCAGCAGCCAAGGGCACGGGAAGAATCAGCCCCAGCATTTT.

The genes are TRBV19 and TRBJ1-4, with D unclear. V lost 5 bases and J 7 bases, leaving 14 bases between the germline ends. CDR1 is LNHDA, CDR2 SQIVND, per germline (reference sequence). The CDR3 extends over 14 amino acids. The CDR3 reads CASSERARGEKLFF. The DNA of the CDR3 is TGTGCCAGTAGTGAGAGGGCCCGGGGTGAAAAACTGTTTTTT.

The chain couples TRBV7-9 to TRBJ1-1; possible D gene TRBD1, 6 bases. The CDR3 extends over 14 amino acids. Germline V gene data show CDR1 as SEHNR and CDR2 as FQNEAQ (reference sequence). Between the trimmed V and J ends, which lost 7 bases and 2 bases, there was a span of 14 bases. The CDR3 here is CASTSQGRNTEAFF. The CDR3, as DNA: TGTGCCAGCACTTCACAGGGTCGCAACACTGAAGCTTTCTTT. Combining the CDR3 with reference TRBV7-9 and TRBJ1-1 gives the whole variable domain DTGVSQNPRHKITKRGQNVTFRCDPISEHNRLYWYRQTLGQGPEFLTYFQNEAQLEKSRLLSDRFSAERPKGSFSTLEIQRTEQGDSAMYLCASTSQGRNTEAFFGQGTRLTVV.

The chain recombines TRBV7-2 with TRBJ2-5, with 10 nucleotides matching TRBD1. CDR1 and CDR2 (germline): SGHTA, FQGNSA. CDR3 size: 16 residues. Unmatched junction bases numbered 11, after V lost 5 bases and J lost 5 bases. The CDR3 loop is CASSRVPGQGTETQYF. The CDR3 DNA reads TGTGCCAGCAGCCGGGTCCCGGGACAGGGGACGGAGACCCAGTACTTC.

The chain links TRBV5-1 to TRBJ1-2; 7 bases agree with TRBD1. The CDR3 spans 13 residues. Per germline, CDR1 SGHRS and CDR2 YFSETQ. J was trimmed by 7 bases and V by 4 bases; bases with no gene match: 7. The CDR3 DNA follows: TGCGCCAGCAGCGCGACAGGGATGCTTGGCTACACCTTC. As protein: CASSATGMLGYTF. Variable domain in full (rest from reference TRBV5-1 and TRBJ1-2): KAGVTQTPRYLIKTRGQQVTLSCSPISGHRSVSWYQQTPGQGLQFLFEYFSETQRNKGNFPGRFSGRQFSNSRSEMNVSTLELGDSALYLCASSATGMLGYTFGSGTRLTVV.

The rearrangement links TRBV19 to TRBJ2-7, with TRBD2 identical over 10 bases. Germline-derived CDR1 and CDR2 are LNHDA and SQIVND (reference sequence). V lost 5 bases, J lost 7 bases, and 11 bases stayed unmatched. The CDR3 is 15 amino acids. CDR3 in amino acids: CASSGGSGGIWEQYF. Here the CDR3 DNA reads TGTGCCAGTAGTGGTGGTAGCGGGGGGATCTGGGAGCAGTACTTC.

The rearrangement links TRBV18 to TRBJ1-1; D gene uncertain. The CDR3 has 13 residues. Germline V gives CDR1 KGHSH, CDR2 LQKENI. V lost 2 bases and J lost 0, with 4 bases in between. As DNA, the CDR3 is TGTGCCAGCTCACCAGACATGAACACTGAAGCTTTCTTT. Translating gives CASSPDMNTEAFF.

The gene calls are TRBV15 and TRBJ2-3, with unresolved D. The germline gives CDR1 LNHNV, CDR2 YYDKDF (reference sequence). The ends were cut back, 1 base at V and 2 bases at J, with 7 bases in the middle. The CDR3 runs to 14 residues. CDR3 bases: TGTGCCACCAGCAGAGCCTTACACACAGATACGCAGTATTTT. Translating gives CATSRALHTDTQYF.

The CDR3 nucleotides are TGCGCCACCTACATGGGGGGTGCAGCACGATCCTACGAGCAGTACTTC. This codes for CATYMGGAARSYEQYF. V usage is TRBV10-2 and J usage is TRBJ2-7, with D possibly being TRBD2 (6 bases). Germline CDR1 reads WSHSY; CDR2 reads SAAADI. This CDR3 spans 16 amino acids. With 10 bases removed from V and 1 base from J, the gap between germline ends came to 23 bases.

This rearrangement joins TRBV4-1 to TRBJ2-2; 13 bases align to TRBD2. Germline CDR1 reads MGHRA; CDR2 reads YSYEKL. This CDR3 has 17 amino acids. Losses at the gene ends were 4 bases for V and 4 bases for J; bases not matched to a gene: 6. CDR3 in DNA: TGCGCCAGCAGCCTTGGACTAGCGGGAGTGATCACCGGGGAGCTGTTTTTT. Encoded protein: CASSLGLAGVITGELFF.

This clone was picked up one time. V usage is TRBV11-1 and J usage is TRBJ2-7; D unclear. The CDR3 covers 15 residues. The germline CDR1 and CDR2 sequences are SGHAT and FQDESV (reference sequence). V lost 0 bases and J lost 5, with 14 bases in between. In nucleotides, the CDR3 is TGTGCCAGCAGCTTAGCGGCCGGCAGGTACCACGAGCAGTACTTC. Residues: CASSLAAGRYHEQYF.

The V gene is TRBV6-5, the J gene TRBJ1-5, with 10 bases aligning to TRBD1. Germline assignment: CDR1 MNHEY and CDR2 SVGAGI. V lost 4 bases and J lost 4; bases outside the gene matches: 4. The CDR3 totals 15 residues. CDR3 coding DNA: TGTGCCAGCAGTTCTCGGACAGGGGGGAATCAGCCCCAGCATTTT. Encoded protein: CASSSRTGGNQPQHF.

The genes are TRBV7-2 and TRBJ2-5; TRBD1 aligns across 8 bases. Germline trimming cut 5 bases from V and 7 bases from J; bases unmatched to any gene: 15. CDR3 length equals 16 residues. CDR1 and CDR2 (germline): SGHTA, FQGNSA. CDR3 residues: CASSPRQGALFVTQYF. The DNA for the CDR3 is TGTGCCAGCAGCCCCCGGCAGGGGGCGTTGTTTGTGACCCAGTACTTC.

J is TRBJ2-7 and V is TRBV18, with TRBD1 as a possible D gene (6 bases). Germline assignment: CDR1 KGHSH and CDR2 LQKENI. V dropped 2 bases and J dropped 1 base, with 12 bases sitting between them. This CDR3 is 15 amino acids long. CDR3 coding DNA: TGTGCCAGCTCACCAGGCTTACAGGGATCCTACGAGCAGTACTTC. Its translation: CASSPGLQGSYEQYF.

The rearrangement joins TRBV19 to TRBJ2-7; D is possibly TRBD2 (7 bases). The CDR3 totals 14 residues. V lost 5 bases and J 4 bases, leaving 15 bases between the germline ends. Germline CDR1 LNHDA, CDR2 SQIVND (reference sequence). This CDR3 reads CASSGGGGLYEQYF. The CDR3 DNA is TGTGCCAGTAGTGGGGGAGGGGGGCTTTACGAGCAGTACTTC.

The genes are TRBV5-1 and TRBJ2-7; 7 nucleotides line up with TRBD1. Germline CDR1 and CDR2: SGHRS and YFSETQ. The CDR3 has 13 residues. V lost 0 bases and J lost 5; bases outside the gene matches: 2. CDR3 sequence reads: CASSLAGGNEQYF. Here the CDR3 DNA reads TGCGCCAGCAGCTTGGCAGGGGGTAACGAGCAGTACTTC.

This rearrangement joins TRBV18 to TRBJ2-7; the D is unclear. CDR1 is KGHSH and CDR2 is LQKENI in the germline V gene. The V end lost 5 bases, the J end lost 2 bases, and 7 bases lay between the germline ends. This CDR3 comprises 12 residues. The CDR3, as DNA: TGTGCCAGCTCATCGACAACCTACGAGCAGTACTTC. This encodes CASSSTTYEQYF.

The CDR3 loop is CASSPRQGISSGNTIYF. The DNA for the CDR3 is TGTGCCAGCTCACCAAGGCAGGGCATCAGCTCTGGAAACACCATATATTTT. The rearrangement joins TRBV18 to TRBJ1-3; tentatively, D is TRBD1 (5 bases). The CDR3 totals 17 residues. Trimming shortened V by 2 bases and J by 0 bases, and 14 bases separated the two germline ends. Germline V CDR1 and CDR2: KGHSH, LQKENI.

This rearrangement joins TRBV11-2 to TRBJ1-2; D is ambiguous. The CDR3 length is 14 residues. Germline values: CDR1 SGHAT, CDR2 FQNNGV. Trimming took off 2 bases at V and 7 bases at J, with 14 bases between the two ends. CDR3 sequence reads: CASSLPPQASGYTF. The CDR3 bases are TGTGCCAGCAGCTTACCACCCCAGGCGAGTGGCTACACCTTC. The whole variable domain, filled in from reference TRBV11-2 and TRBJ1-2, reads EAGVAQSPRYKIIEKRQSVAFWCNPISGHATLYWYQQILGQGPKLLIQFQNNGVVDDSQLPKDRFSAERLKGVDSTLKIQPAKLEDSAVYLCASSLPPQASGYTFGSGTRLTVV.

This clone was seen a single time. The gene calls are TRBV6-5 and TRBJ2-7; 7 bases are shared with TRBD1. This CDR3 comprises 16 residues. With V trimmed by 2 bases and J by 1 base, 8 bases remained unmatched. Germline assignment: CDR1 MNHEY and CDR2 SVGAGI. The CDR3 sequence is CASSYDAGTDSYEQYF. CDR3 bases: TGTGCCAGCAGTTACGATGCCGGGACAGATTCCTACGAGCAGTACTTC.